This T cell receptor (beta chain) is drawn from a study of Ad26.COV2.S vaccination and SARS-CoV-2 variants. Study results and caveats: For non-spike TCRs, breadth in vaccine recipients resembled that in placebo recipients. Those who received the vaccine showed greater spike-specific TCR breadth than those given placebo.

V dropped 4 bases and J dropped 7 bases, with 11 bases sitting between them. The CDR3 runs to 13 residues. For this clone: Its antigen is undetermined.

Profiling relied on immunoSEQ multiplex PCR, and the TCRdb table lists in-frame clones only, not all of them. This repertoire shows some 350,000 clones, 90% found once; its top ten account for about 5%. Treatment denoted: around 19 received Ad26.COV2.S at low or high dose, single or two shots; roughly 5 received placebo; per-sample allocation not given. Repertoires come from day 63 after the first vaccine or placebo injection. An Ad26 vector carrying the Wuhan-strain SARS-CoV-2 spike served as the vaccine. This TCR was sampled from a person between 18 and 65 years old who received the Ad26.COV2.S COVID-19 vaccine or a placebo. The V gene is TRBV12-3 or TRBV12-4, the J gene TRBJ1-5, with D maybe TRBD1 (5 bases). Sequencing used peripheral blood, obtained in a trial of Ad26.COV2.S vaccine versus placebo. As DNA, the CDR3 is TGTGCCAGCAGTTCCCCCCGGGGGCAGCCCCAGCATTTT. It encodes CASSSPRGQPQHF.